The 4 T cell receptor beta chains below all came from one sample that was sequenced in a study of CD8 T cells in ankylosing spondylitis. In TCRdb, the 5' RACE reads were re-called with MiXCR into one record per CDR3 protein. The sample holds roughly 86,000 distinct CDR3 sequences, roughly 8.8% seen once. The specimen was blood, either unsorted or a sorted T cell fraction (not recorded which). The receptors originated from a male donor with ankylosing spondylitis or in good health (not recorded which).

This clonotype was seen repeatedly, ten times or more. This chain uses TRBV6-5 with TRBJ2-1, with 9 bases matching TRBD1. V trimming: 2 bases; J trimming: 7 bases; junction bases outside the gene matches: 6. CDR1 is MNHEY and CDR2 is SVGAGI in the germline V gene. The CDR3 covers 15 residues. The CDR3: CASSYQGQGRNEQFF. CDR3 DNA: TGTGCCAGCAGTTACCAGGGACAGGGTAGGAATGAGCAGTTCTTC.

This clonotype occurred a few times. This rearrangement joins TRBV5-1 to TRBJ1-2; TRBD1 aligns across 7 bases. The length of the CDR3 is 14 residues. CDR1 SGHRS and CDR2 YFSETQ come from the germline V gene. The J segment lost 4 bases and the V segment lost 2 bases, leaving 5 bases of the junction unmatched. CDR3 sequence reads: CASSLTGTAYGYTF. The CDR3 nucleotides are TGCGCCAGCAGCTTAACCGGGACAGCCTATGGCTACACCTTC.

A word on this clonotype: A much larger clone lies one base from this, so it may be a read error. CDR3 coding DNA: TGTGCCAGCAGTGAAAAGTTCTCTGGGGAGTCAGAGATCCAGTACTTC. Its translation is CASSEKFSGESEIQYF. The chain uses TRBV6-1 and TRBJ2-5, with a tentative D call TRBD2 (5 bases). The CDR3 sequence is 16 residues long. Germline V lookup: CDR1 MNHNS, CDR2 SASEGT.

This clonotype was detected many times. The chain couples TRBV14 to TRBJ2-5; 7 bases agree with TRBD2. CDR1 is SGHDN, CDR2 FVKESK, per germline. CDR3 length equals 14 residues. Trimming cost V 6 bases and J 1 base; bases outside gene matches: 5. The CDR3 DNA reads TGTGCCAGCAGGCGCCGCGGGGGCCAAGAGACCCAGTACTTC. Amino acids: CASRRRGGQETQYF.